This T cell receptor (beta chain) was captured in a study of T cells in Graves' hyperthyroidism and ophthalmopathy. Study at large: Before any treatment, at initial diagnosis, peripheral blood was collected.

Ten or more counts support this clonotype. Template material for amplifying TCR beta CDR3 regions consisted of RNA transcripts. Initially, a first-round RT-PCR of the TCR CDR3 employed the HTBI primer set. Each CDR3 protein is one row after TCRdb ran MiXCR on the multiplex PCR reads. Of 400,000 or so distinct CDR3 sequences listed, about 14% are singletons. This CDR3 spans 16 amino acids. Trimming removed 1 base from V and 0 bases from J; junction bases left unmatched: 6. CDR1 is LNHDA, CDR2 SQIVND, per germline (reference sequence). The TCR originated in a woman younger than 45 with Graves' ophthalmopathy. Specimen: blood. The rearrangement links TRBV19 to TRBJ2-7; 7 bases map to TRBD1. This chain's CDR3 is CASSIVGTASSYEQYF. Here the CDR3 DNA reads TGTGCCAGTAGTATAGTGGGGACAGCGAGCTCCTACGAGCAGTACTTC.